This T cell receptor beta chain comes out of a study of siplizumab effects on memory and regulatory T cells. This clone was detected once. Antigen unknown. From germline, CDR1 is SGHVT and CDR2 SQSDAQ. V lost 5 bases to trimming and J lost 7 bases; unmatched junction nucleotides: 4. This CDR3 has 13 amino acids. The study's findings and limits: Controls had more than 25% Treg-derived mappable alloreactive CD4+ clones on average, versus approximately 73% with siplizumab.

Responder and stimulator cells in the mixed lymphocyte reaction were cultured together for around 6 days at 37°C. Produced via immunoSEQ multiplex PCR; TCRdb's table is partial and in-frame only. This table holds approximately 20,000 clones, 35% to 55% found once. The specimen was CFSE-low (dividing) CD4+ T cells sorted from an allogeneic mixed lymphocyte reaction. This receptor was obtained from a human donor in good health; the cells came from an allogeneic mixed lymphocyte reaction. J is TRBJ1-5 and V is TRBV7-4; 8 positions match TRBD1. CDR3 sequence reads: CASSRDRLQPQHF. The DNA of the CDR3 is TGTGCCAGCAGCCGGGACAGGTTACAGCCCCAGCATTTT.